This is a list of T cell receptor beta chains from one sample in a study of cytomegalovirus exposure and HLA in healthy donors. Only in-frame clones appear in the TCRdb table, and some are missing; sequencing was by immunoSEQ multiplex PCR. The repertoire holds roughly 100,000 clones, with approximately 94% as singletons. Sequenced input: PBMCs. Source of these receptors: a woman younger than 30 in good health and CMV-seronegative. Each CDR3 is given with its conserved first and last residue. The D gene is left open where the match is weak. The size entry is marked missing in some rows and otherwise reads once, few, many or a size class.

>TRBD1|TRBV4-1|.|TRBJ1-1
TGCGCCAGCAGCGGGACAGTGAACACTGAAGCTTTCTTT
CASSGTVNTEAFF
>TRBD1|TRBV19|.|TRBJ1-2
TGTGCCAGTAGTATAGACCAAGGACAGGGGTATGGCTACACCTTC
CASSIDQGQGYGYTF
>.|TRBV13|.|TRBJ2-3
TGTGCCAGCAGCTTTCAAGATACGCAGTATTTT
CASSFQDTQYF
>.|TRBV4-1|.|TRBJ1-1
TGCGCCAGCAGCCAAGATGGGGGCAGGGAAGCTTTCTTT
CASSQDGGREAFF
>.|TRBV4-1|.|TRBJ2-2
TGCGCCAGCAGCCCTCCAGCAGGGGACGACACCGGGGAGCTGTTTTTT
CASSPPAGDDTGELFF
>TRBD1|TRBV11-2|.|TRBJ1-2
TGTGCCAGCAGCTTAGGACAGGGAAGAGGCTACACCTTC
CASSLGQGRGYTF
>.|TRBV15|.|TRBJ1-2
TGTGCCACCAGCAGACACCCCGAACAGGGAATTGGGGGCTACACCTTC
CATSRHPEQGIGGYTF
>TRBD1|TRBV7-9|few|TRBJ2-7
TGTGCCAGCACCAATCAGGGGGACAGCAACGAGCAGTACTTC
CASTNQGDSNEQYF
>.|TRBV27|.|TRBJ1-2
TGTGCCAGCAGTCCTAACAGGGTTGGCCCCTATGGCTACACCTTC
CASSPNRVGPYGYTF
>TRBD2|TRBV7-9|.|TRBJ2-3
TGTGCCAGCACTCTCTCATTCGGGGGGGCCCCCGATACGCAGTATTTT
CASTLSFGGAPDTQYF
>.|TRBV5-1|.|TRBJ2-7
TGCGCCAGCACCCAGGGGCATACAGGGTCAACTCGCGAGCAGTACTTC
CASTQGHTGSTREQYF
>TRBD2|TRBV7-3|.|TRBJ2-1
TGTGCCAGCAGCGCCTCTAGCGGGGGCAACAATGAGCAGTTCTTC
CASSASSGGNNEQFF
>TRBD1|TRBV29-1|few|TRBJ1-1
TGCAGCGTTGAAGACCCCGGACAGGGGGCTGATTTGACTGAAGCTTTCTTT
CSVEDPGQGADLTEAFF
>.|TRBV9|.|TRBJ1-3
TGTGCCAGCAGCCCGGACAGCTTCTCTGGAAACACCATATATTTT
CASSPDSFSGNTIYF
>TRBD2|TRBV10-2|.|TRBJ2-1
TGCGCCAGCAGACTAGCGGGAAGGGATGAGCAGTTCTTC
CASRLAGRDEQFF
>.|TRBV7-2|.|TRBJ1-5
TGTGCCAGCAGCTTAGGTCCTTATAGCAATCAGCCCCAGCATTTT
CASSLGPYSNQPQHF
>.|TRBV6-1|once|TRBJ2-1
TGTGCCAGCACAGACAGTTTCTACAATGAGCAGTTCTTC
CASTDSFYNEQFF
>TRBD2|TRBV10-2|.|TRBJ2-2
TGCGCCAGCAGTTCCGGGACTAGCGGGGGGGCGACCACCGGGGAGCTGTTTTTT
CASSSGTSGGATTGELFF
>.|TRBV4-1|.|TRBJ2-3
TGCGCCAGCAGCCAGCTCGGGGGGCCGCAGTATTTT
CASSQLGGPQYF
>TRBD1|TRBV7-8|.|TRBJ1-6
TGTGCCAGCAGCCAAGGGGACAGCTATAATTCACCCCTCCACTTT
CASSQGDSYNSPLHF
>TRBD2|TRBV4-2|.|TRBJ2-5
TGTGCCAGCAGCCAGGGAAACGGGGGGGCCGTAGAGACCCAGTACTTC
CASSQGNGGAVETQYF
>TRBD2|TRBV12-5|once|TRBJ2-5
TGTGCTAGTGGAACATGGACTAGCGGACAAGAGACCCAGTACTTC
CASGTWTSGQETQYF